This T cell receptor (beta chain) was profiled in a study of blood T cell repertoires in COVID-19. Study as a whole: Acute and convalescent COVID-19 specimens originated in the United States, Italy and Spain. From T cells, B-cell-depleted T cells, or PBMCs came the material, which was cDNA or gDNA.

Germline CDR1 reads SQVTM; CDR2 reads ANQGSEA. The V end was cut by 4 bases, the J end by 0 bases, with 9 bases between. The CDR3 contains 13 residues. Per the study methods: Quantification of nucleated cells was approximated via reference gene primer amplification. Here immunoSEQ multiplex PCR was the method, and the copy in TCRdb shows in-frame clones only, minus some. The V and J calls and clone size come from that table; D and trimming were worked out from the DNA. The data show under 200,000 clones, roughly four fifths seen once. Material for sequencing was peripheral blood. The rearrangement joins TRBV29-1 to TRBJ1-1; D ambiguous. This receptor was obtained from a man aged 25 to 40 with active or convalescent COVID-19. CDR3 in amino acids: CSVGRQLNTEAFF. As DNA, the CDR3 is TGCAGCGTTGGGCGGCAGCTGAACACTGAAGCTTTCTTT.